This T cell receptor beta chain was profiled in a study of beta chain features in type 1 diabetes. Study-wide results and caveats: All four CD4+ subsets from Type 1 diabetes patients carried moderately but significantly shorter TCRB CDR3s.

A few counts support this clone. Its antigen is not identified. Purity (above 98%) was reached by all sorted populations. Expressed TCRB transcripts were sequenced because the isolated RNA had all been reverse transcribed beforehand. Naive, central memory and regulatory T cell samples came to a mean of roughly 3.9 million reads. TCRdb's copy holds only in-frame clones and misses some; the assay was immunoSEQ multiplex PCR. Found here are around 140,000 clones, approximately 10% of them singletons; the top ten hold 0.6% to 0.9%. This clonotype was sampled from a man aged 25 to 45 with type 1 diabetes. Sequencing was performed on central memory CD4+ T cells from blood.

As DNA, the CDR3 is TGCGCCAGCAGCATCGGGACAGGGTGGACAGATACGCAGTATTTT. It is translated as CASSIGTGWTDTQYF. The chain is built from TRBV5-1 and TRBJ2-3, with TRBD1 matching 9 bases. Trimming at V came to 4 bases and at J to 3 bases, leaving 6 bases not matched to a gene. The CDR3 consists of 15 residues. CDR1 is SGHRS, CDR2 YFSETQ, per germline. Full variable domain (outside the CDR3, taken from reference TRBV5-1 and TRBJ2-3): KAGVTQTPRYLIKTRGQQVTLSCSPISGHRSVSWYQQTPGQGLQFLFEYFSETQRNKGNFPGRFSGRQFSNSRSEMNVSTLELGDSALYLCASSIGTGWTDTQYFGPGTRLTVL.